The clone carrying this T cell receptor (beta chain) was detected only a few times. Its target is not known. The investigators amplified TCR beta CDR3 regions from RNA transcripts. The HTBI primer set served for first-round RT-PCR of the TCR CDR3. One entry per CDR3 protein, called by TCRdb with MiXCR from the multiplex PCR reads. The data show around 480,000 distinct CDR3 sequences, around an eighth seen once. Trimming left V 5 bases short and J 5 bases short, with 18 bases between. Germline V gene lookup returns CDR1 LNHDA and CDR2 SQIVND (reference sequence). This CDR3 spans 15 amino acids. This entry belongs to a study of T cells in Graves' hyperthyroidism and ophthalmopathy. Overall study findings and caveats: The model predicted ophthalmopathy a median approximately 6 months before onset.

V gene TRBV19 combines with J gene TRBJ1-1; the D gene is possibly TRBD1 (6 bases). Sequencing was carried out using blood. The clonotype originates from a woman younger than 30 with Graves' hyperthyroidism. The CDR3 protein is CASSEGGRRVTEAFF. The CDR3 DNA follows: TGTGCCAGTAGTGAGGGGGGCCGACGGGTAACTGAAGCTTTCTTT. Full variable domain (rest looked up from reference TRBV19 and TRBJ1-1): DGGITQSPKYLFRKEGQNVTLSCEQNLNHDAMYWYRQDPGQGLRLIYYSQIVNDFQKGDIAEGYSVSREKKESFPLTVTSAQKNPTAFYLCASSEGGRRVTEAFFGQGTRLTVV.